What follows are 26 T cell receptor beta chains derived from one specimen sequenced in a study of CD4 and CD8 cells across lung adenocarcinoma regions. In TCRdb, the PCR reads were re-called with MiXCR into one record per CDR3 protein. The sample carries over 8,500 distinct CDR3 sequences, 59% recorded once. Material for sequencing was CD8+ T cells from the margin of a lung tumor. The receptors were sampled from a male donor with lung adenocarcinoma. The CD4 and CD8 labels of this study may be unreliable.

The chain joins TRBV6-1 to TRBJ2-1, with D uncertain. The V gene's germline CDR1 is MNHNS and CDR2 SASEGT. V gave up 6 bases and J gave up 3 bases, with 6 bases separating them. The CDR3 covers 12 residues. The DNA of the CDR3 is TGTGCCAGCAGCCTAAACTACAATGAGCAGTTCTTC. It is translated as CASSLNYNEQFF.

This clonotype occurred a few times. CDR3 DNA: TGTGCCAGCAGTTACACGGGGGCAACAGTACACAATGAGCAGTTCTTC. Encoded protein: CASSYTGATVHNEQFF. V and J are TRBV6-5 and TRBJ2-1; either TRBD1 or TRBD2 may supply D (6 bases each). This CDR3 contains 16 residues. Trimming took off 2 bases at V and 5 bases at J, with 16 bases between the two ends. Looked up from germline, CDR1 is MNHEY and CDR2 is SVGAGI.

The chain combines TRBV10-3 with TRBJ2-5, with D maybe TRBD2 (6 bases). The J call may be wrong; the DNA end is better matched by TRBJ2-7. The CDR3 is made up of 14 amino acids. The V gene's germline CDR1 is ENHRY and CDR2 SYGVKD. Here the CDR3 DNA reads TGTGCCATCAGTGGGTCCCGGGAGATCTACGAGCAGTACTTC. Residues: CAISGSREIYEQYF.

This clonotype has at least ten counts. The chain has TRBV12-3 or TRBV12-4 and TRBJ2-5; D is perhaps TRBD1 (6 bases). V was shortened by 6 bases and J by 6 bases, with 8 bases between the two germline ends. The CDR3 is made up of 11 amino acids. CDR3 DNA: TGTGCCAGCAGCTGGGACAAGACCCAGTACTTC. Amino acids: CASSWDKTQYF.

V is TRBV6-1 and J is TRBJ2-2; 7 bases align to TRBD2. CDR3 length: 15 amino acids. V was clipped by 2 bases and J by 3 bases; unmatched bases: 3. Germline V CDR1 and CDR2: MNHNS, SASEGT. The CDR3 loop reads CASSESGGDTGELFF. The CDR3 DNA sequence: TGTGCCAGCAGTGAAAGTGGGGGGGACACCGGGGAGCTGTTTTTT.

In this sample, this clonotype turned up many times. A junction end diverges from the germline sequence, so it may reflect a read error. This CDR3 reads CASSERADSGGVSYF. CDR3 bases: TGCGCCAGCAGCGAGCGGGCCGACTCAGGGGGGGTTTCGTACTTC. The V and J genes are TRBV10-2 and TRBJ2-1; D may be TRBD1 or TRBD2 (7 bases each). This CDR3 region has 15 residues. The germline V gene has CDR1 WSHSY and CDR2 SAAADI.

This clonotype has just a few counts. V gene TRBV6-1 combines with J gene TRBJ2-3, with TRBD1 identical over 8 bases. The CDR3 covers 15 residues. The junction had 9 bases not matched to a gene; V was cut back by 7 bases and J by 3 bases. Germline assignment: CDR1 MNHNS and CDR2 SASEGT. The CDR3 loop is CASTRSGQGTDTQYF. The DNA for the CDR3 is TGTGCCAGCACCCGGTCTGGACAGGGTACAGATACGCAGTATTTT.

The chain couples TRBV25-1 to TRBJ2-1; no definite D call. The CDR3 sequence is 15 residues long. Germline V CDR1 and CDR2: MGHDK, SYGVNS. The germline V and J ends were trimmed by 1 base and 0 bases, with 7 bases remaining between them. CDR3 coding DNA: TGTGCCAGCAGTGAATCTAGAGCCTCCTACAATGAGCAGTTCTTC. Its protein product is CASSESRASYNEQFF.

V gene TRBV11-3 combines with J gene TRBJ2-5; D gene uncertain. The last part of the DNA fits TRBJ2-7 better; the J call may be wrong. CDR3 length: 12 amino acids. Looked up from germline, CDR1 is SGHNT and CDR2 is YENEEA. The CDR3 sequence is CASSFGLDEQYF. CDR3 sequence (DNA): TGTGCCAGCAGCTTTGGCCTAGACGAGCAGTACTTC.

This clonotype occurred many times. As DNA, the CDR3 is TGCGCCAGCAGCCCCCCCAGAGCGGGAGCCTCCAATGAGCAGTTCTTC. It is translated as CASSPPRAGASNEQFF. V is TRBV4-1 and J is TRBJ2-1, with 8 bases identical to TRBD2. The germline gives CDR1 MGHRA, CDR2 YSYEKL. V shed 4 bases, J shed 6 bases, and the junction held 11 bases outside the gene matches. The CDR3 consists of 16 residues.

This clonotype has ten or more counts. This chain uses TRBV6-1 with TRBJ2-1, with 7 bases that match TRBD1. The J call may be faulty, since TRBJ2-7 better matches the DNA end. The CDR3 covers 13 residues. Germline lookup yields CDR1 MNHNS and CDR2 SASEGT. The chain's CDR3 is CATSGQPNYEQYF. CDR3 DNA sequence: TGTGCCACGTCGGGACAGCCAAACTACGAGCAGTACTTC.

The chain employs TRBV10-1 and TRBJ2-1, with 8 bases fitting TRBD1. The CDR3 runs to 14 residues. Germline-derived CDR1 and CDR2 are WNHNN and SYGVQD (reference sequence). Losses at the gene ends were 3 bases for V and 3 bases for J; bases not matched to a gene: 1. The CDR3: CASSETGGYNEQFF. CDR3 coding DNA: TGCGCCAGCAGTGAAACAGGGGGCTACAATGAGCAGTTCTTC.

The chain combines TRBV7-2 with TRBJ2-1, with D perhaps TRBD1 or TRBD2 (7 bases each). The assigned J gene may be wrong: the sequence end matches TRBJ2-5 better. The CDR3 spans 15 residues. The germline V gene encodes CDR1 SGHTA and CDR2 FQGNSA. The CDR3: CASSLSNQGGKTQYF. For the CDR3, the DNA is TGTGCCAGCAGCTTATCAAACCAGGGGGGGAAGACCCAGTACTTC.

This rearrangement joins TRBV10-3 to TRBJ1-1, with no clear D. Trimming shortened V by 3 bases and J by 1 base, and 15 bases separated the two germline ends. CDR1 is ENHRY, CDR2 SYGVKD, per germline. CDR3 length: 16 amino acids. As DNA, the CDR3 is TGTGCCATCAGTGAACCGGGCCCAACTTGGAACACTGAAGCTTTCTTT. This gives the protein CAISEPGPTWNTEAFF.

This clonotype has more than one count but fewer than ten. The chain couples TRBV6-1 to TRBJ2-3; D assignment may be TRBD1 or TRBD2 (5 bases each). The J call may be mistaken, given a closer DNA end match to TRBJ2-7. Germline V gene sequence: CDR1 MNHNS, CDR2 SASEGT. The CDR3 extends over 16 amino acids. CDR3 protein: CASRGAGTGDGDTQYF. The DNA for the CDR3 is TGTGCCAGCAGGGGAGCCGGGACCGGGGACGGAGATACGCAGTACTTC.

About this clonotype itself: Mismatch with germline at one junction end may stem from a read error. The chain recombines TRBV10-3 with TRBJ2-5; tentatively, D is TRBD2 (7 bases). CDR3 length: 15 amino acids. Germline V gene lookup returns CDR1 ENHRY and CDR2 SYGVKD. The CDR3 reads CGGGNGGRDQDTQYF. The CDR3 nucleotides read TGTGGCGGGGGCAACGGGGGCCGTGACCAAGATACCCAGTACTTC.

In the case of this clonotype: Sequence at one end of the junction differs from germline and may be a read error. This chain joins TRBV10-3 and TRBJ2-5; 7 bases map to TRBD1. The CDR3 contains 15 residues. Germline CDR1 and CDR2: ENHRY and SYGVKD. As DNA, the CDR3 is TGTGCCATCAGTGCTAGGACAGGCGGTCAAGAGACCCAGTACTGG. Amino acids: CAISARTGGQETQYW.

In its sample, this clonotype is medium-sized (0.01 to 0.1%). The chain has TRBV10-3 and TRBJ2-7; D perhaps matches TRBD1 (6 bases). Trimming took off 10 bases at V and 2 bases at J, with 9 bases between the two ends. CDR3 length: 11 residues. Germline lookup yields CDR1 ENHRY and CDR2 SYGVKD. The CDR3 DNA is TGTGCCACGGGGACAACCTACGAGCAGTACTTC. Residues: CATGTTYEQYF.

The chain links TRBV4-1 to TRBJ2-3, with 9 bases identical to TRBD1. Trimming at V came to 2 bases and at J to 3 bases, leaving 6 bases not matched to a gene. The germline gives CDR1 MGHRA, CDR2 YSYEKL. The CDR3 is 16 residues long. CDR3 protein: CASSQMMGQGTDTQYF. CDR3 nucleotides: TGCGCCAGCAGCCAAATGATGGGACAGGGAACAGATACGCAGTATTTT.

The rearrangement links TRBV6-1 to TRBJ2-1; the D gene is possibly TRBD1 (6 bases). This CDR3 contains 15 residues. Germline-derived CDR1 and CDR2 are MNHNS and SASEGT. Between the trimmed V and J ends, which lost 6 bases and 6 bases, there was a span of 18 bases. CDR3: CASSDTGKVSNEQFF. The CDR3 DNA is TGTGCCAGCAGCGATACAGGGAAAGTAAGCAATGAGCAGTTCTTC.

Of note for this clonotype: At one end, the junction sequence differs from germline, possibly due to a read error. The V call is TRBV10-3, the J call TRBJ2-5, with D possibly called TRBD1 or TRBD2 (6 bases each). Germline-derived CDR1 and CDR2 are ENHRY and SYGVKD. The CDR3 contains 15 residues. For the CDR3, the DNA is TGTGCCGGGGGGAAAGGGGGACGAGACCAAGAGACGCAGTACTTC. It codes for CAGGKGGRDQETQYF.

This clonotype was detected a few times. The rearrangement joins TRBV3-1 to TRBJ2-3; weak D call: TRBD2 (5 bases). Trimming stripped 6 bases from V and 2 bases from J, with 12 bases between. This CDR3 is 14 amino acids long. Germline V gene sequence: CDR1 LGHDT, CDR2 YNNKEL (reference sequence). The CDR3 loop reads CASRTGWNTDTQYF. Here the CDR3 DNA reads TGTGCCAGCAGAACGGGGTGGAACACAGATACGCAGTATTTT.

The rearrangement uses TRBV5-1 and TRBJ2-5, with a possible D match to TRBD2 (5 bases). The J call may be wrong; the DNA end is better matched by TRBJ2-7. The CDR3 has 15 amino acids. Germline CDR1 reads SGHRS; CDR2 reads YFSETQ. CDR3 bases: TGCGCCAGCCGGCAAGGGAGCTATAAAGACTACGAGCAGTACTTC. It specifies CASRQGSYKDYEQYF.

This clonotype occurred a few times. V gene TRBV6-5 combines with J gene TRBJ2-1, with 10 nucleotides matching TRBD2. This CDR3 region has 16 residues. The germline V gene encodes CDR1 MNHEY and CDR2 SVGAGI. V lost 4 bases to trimming and J lost 4 bases; unmatched junction nucleotides: 7. CDR3 amino acids: CASSSLSGGQYNEQFF. CDR3 DNA sequence: TGTGCCAGCAGTTCCCTTAGCGGGGGGCAGTACAATGAGCAGTTCTTC.

This clonotype was picked up a small number of times. The chain couples TRBV12-3 or TRBV12-4 to TRBJ2-1, with D possibly being TRBD1 (8 bases). The DNA end lines up better with TRBJ2-7; the J call may be wrong. This CDR3 spans 14 amino acids. The DNA of the CDR3 is TGTGCCAGCAGTTTAGGGACAGGGAGGGGCGAGCAGTACTTC. This gives the protein CASSLGTGRGEQYF.

This chain connects TRBV3-1 to TRBJ2-1; D might be TRBD1 or TRBD2, each matching 5 bases. V lost 6 bases and J lost 10, with 16 bases in between. CDR1 is LGHDT, CDR2 YNNKEL, per germline (reference sequence). The CDR3 consists of 13 residues. The CDR3 DNA sequence: TGTGCCAGCAGTTACGGGGCGTCGGGCGAGCAGTTCTTC. Its protein product is CASSYGASGEQFF.